Following are 22 T cell receptor beta chains from one sample sequenced in a study of T cells after yellow fever vaccination. Each CDR3 protein is one row after TCRdb ran MiXCR on the 5' RACE reads. In the table there are around 88,000 distinct CDR3 sequences, 10% to 15% of which are singletons. The sequenced sample was CD8+ T cells not binding an NS4B(214-222) dextramer, sorted from PBMCs, obtained less than 25 days after the first yellow fever vaccination. These receptors were taken from a man aged 18 to 29 who received the YFV17D yellow fever vaccine.

This clonotype was seen only a few times. V usage is TRBV11-2 and J usage is TRBJ2-1; 9 nucleotides agree with TRBD2. The germline gives CDR1 SGHAT, CDR2 FQNNGV. This CDR3 has 16 residues. The ends lost 5 bases at V and 2 bases at J; junction bases unmatched: 7. The CDR3 is CASSPPTSGPYNEQFF. Here the CDR3 DNA reads TGTGCCAGCAGCCCGCCGACTAGCGGTCCCTACAATGAGCAGTTCTTC.

This rearrangement joins TRBV10-3 to TRBJ2-7; D gene unclear. V dropped 4 bases and J dropped 7 bases, with 8 bases sitting between them. CDR3 length: 11 residues. The germline gives CDR1 ENHRY, CDR2 SYGVKD. CDR3 nucleotide sequence: TGTGCCATCAGTGGGGCCGTGGAGCAGTACTTC. Its translation is CAISGAVEQYF.

This rearrangement joins TRBV12-3 or TRBV12-4 to TRBJ2-1; TRBD2 matches at 8 bases. V shed 6 bases, J shed 7 bases, and the junction held 5 bases outside the gene matches. There are 13 residues in the CDR3. DNA of the CDR3: TGTGCCAGCAGCCACACTAGCGGTAATGAGCAGTTCTTC. Protein sequence: CASSHTSGNEQFF.

The sample holds a few counts of this clonotype. The rearrangement joins TRBV5-1 to TRBJ2-2; unclear D gene. The CDR3 consists of 16 residues. Germline V gene lookup returns CDR1 SGHRS and CDR2 YFSETQ. V was pared by 4 bases and J by 3 bases, with 16 bases between. The CDR3 bases are TGCGCCAGCAGCCCCGTGGTTGTGGCCGACACCGGGGAGCTGTTTTTT. As protein: CASSPVVVADTGELFF.

This clonotype came up a few times. The chain carries TRBV7-9 and TRBJ2-6; no clear D gene. V was pared by 9 bases and J by 2 bases, with 8 bases between. This CDR3 has 13 amino acids. From germline, CDR1 is SEHNR and CDR2 FQNEAQ (reference sequence). This CDR3 is CASISTGANVLTF. The CDR3 region has the DNA TGTGCCAGTATTAGCACTGGGGCCAACGTCCTGACTTTC.

This clonotype has just a few counts. This chain links TRBV5-6 with TRBJ2-6, with a weak D call TRBD2 (7 bases). The V gene lost 4 bases and the J gene lost 0 bases, with 20 bases spanning the gap. Germline V gene lookup returns CDR1 SGHDT and CDR2 YYEEEE. CDR3 length: 19 amino acids. CDR3 sequence (DNA): TGTGCCAGCAGCGGGGCTTCGGGGGGCCCCGACTCTGGGGCCAACGTCCTGACTTTC. It encodes CASSGASGGPDSGANVLTF.

The V gene is TRBV14, the J gene TRBJ1-4; D is uncertain. With 0 bases removed from V and 8 bases from J, the gap between germline ends came to 10 bases. Germline lookup yields CDR1 SGHDN and CDR2 FVKESK. This CDR3 contains 14 residues. The CDR3: CASSQDQFAEKLFF. The DNA of the CDR3 is TGTGCCAGCAGCCAAGACCAATTCGCCGAAAAACTGTTTTTT.

J is TRBJ2-5 and V is TRBV3-1, with TRBD2 matching over 7 bases. Germline V gene sequence: CDR1 LGHDT, CDR2 YNNKEL (reference sequence). V dropped 4 bases and J dropped 3; count of bases not matched to a gene: 5. The CDR3 length is 14 residues. The CDR3 loop reads CASSPLAAEETQYF. The CDR3 DNA is TGTGCCAGCAGCCCCCTAGCGGCTGAAGAGACCCAGTACTTC.

The chain employs TRBV6-1 and TRBJ1-5; D is perhaps TRBD1 (5 bases). With 8 bases removed from V and 3 bases from J, the gap between germline ends came to 8 bases. CDR3 length: 12 residues. Germline V gene data show CDR1 as MNHNS and CDR2 as SASEGT. CDR3 nucleotides: TGTGCCAGCGGACACTACAATCAGCCCCAGCATTTT. This codes for CASGHYNQPQHF.

This clonotype showed up just a few times. V and J are TRBV6-1 and TRBJ2-3, with 8 bases fitting TRBD1. The CDR3 contains 15 residues. From germline, CDR1 is MNHNS and CDR2 SASEGT. Losses at the gene ends were 7 bases for V and 7 bases for J; bases not matched to a gene: 13. Here the CDR3 reads CASTPVAGGAYTQYF. CDR3 nucleotides: TGTGCCAGCACCCCCGTTGCAGGGGGCGCTTATACGCAGTATTTT.

The chain is built from TRBV7-2 and TRBJ2-3; TRBD2 agrees at 10 bases. Germline lookup yields CDR1 SGHTA and CDR2 FQGNSA. V shed 5 bases and J 4 bases; nucleotides not matched to a gene: 9. There are 16 residues in the CDR3. The CDR3 sequence: CASSQSGGAGADTQYF. The DNA of the CDR3 is TGTGCCAGCAGCCAGAGCGGGGGGGCCGGGGCAGATACGCAGTATTTT.

There are a few counts of this clonotype. The chain employs TRBV29-1 and TRBJ2-1; tentatively, D is TRBD2 (5 bases). Deletions cut 7 bases from V and 4 bases from J, with 20 bases between. This CDR3 spans 15 amino acids. Germline values: CDR1 SQVTM, CDR2 ANQGSEA. CDR3 nucleotide sequence: TGCAGCGCCGAACCGACCGGGATCGAATACAATGAGCAGTTCTTC. It yields the protein CSAEPTGIEYNEQFF.

The V and J genes are TRBV7-9 and TRBJ1-1, with D possibly TRBD1 on 6 matching bases. Trimming stripped 0 bases from V and 1 base from J, with 12 bases between. The CDR3 contains 16 residues. Germline-derived CDR1 and CDR2 are SEHNR and FQNEAQ (reference sequence). CDR3: CASSLALAGANTEAFF. CDR3 sequence (DNA): TGTGCCAGCAGCTTAGCGCTGGCAGGGGCGAACACTGAAGCTTTCTTT.

This clonotype was seen a handful of times. The chain combines TRBV29-1 with TRBJ2-2; D is uncertain. The CDR3 is 15 residues long. Germline values: CDR1 SQVTM, CDR2 ANQGSEA. Trimming left V 4 bases short and J 4 bases short, with 16 bases between. The CDR3 DNA reads TGCAGCGTTGTAATTCGAGTTCACGGCACCGGGGAGCTGTTTTTT. Amino acid sequence: CSVVIRVHGTGELFF.

A few counts support this clonotype. The J gene is TRBJ1-1, the V gene TRBV12-3 or TRBV12-4, with TRBD1 as a possible D gene (6 bases). CDR3 length: 14 residues. V lost 1 base, J lost 5 bases, and 11 bases lay in between. The CDR3 DNA sequence: TGTGCCAGCAGTTTAGTTCGAGGGGGAACTGAAGCTTTCTTT. Translating gives CASSLVRGGTEAFF.

V usage is TRBV7-9 and J usage is TRBJ2-2, with D possibly being TRBD2 (5 bases). The ends were cut back, 5 bases at V and 5 bases at J, with 15 bases in the middle. This CDR3 contains 15 residues. Per the germline V gene, CDR1 is SEHNR and CDR2 is FQNEAQ (reference sequence). The CDR3 region is CASSGGRSGTGELFF. The CDR3 DNA is TGTGCCAGCAGCGGAGGCAGGAGTGGGACCGGGGAGCTGTTTTTT.

This clonotype was detected a few times. The chain employs TRBV29-1 and TRBJ2-1, with 10 positions matching TRBD1. Germline-derived CDR1 and CDR2 are SQVTM and ANQGSEA. The V segment lost 5 bases and the J segment 0 bases; nucleotides outside the gene matches: 4. This CDR3 has 15 residues. The CDR3 loop reads CSVTRTGGSYNEQFF. The CDR3 region has the DNA TGCAGCGTTACCCGGACAGGGGGCTCCTACAATGAGCAGTTCTTC.

The J gene is TRBJ2-1, the V gene TRBV20-1; 8 bases fit TRBD2. The length of the CDR3 is 15 residues. After removal of 0 bases from V and 8 bases from J, the junction contained 9 bases not matched to a gene. Germline CDR1 and CDR2: DFQATT and SNEGSKA (reference sequence). CDR3 sequence: CSARDGLAKWYEQFF. CDR3 bases: TGCAGTGCTAGAGATGGACTAGCCAAGTGGTATGAGCAGTTCTTC.

This clonotype was counted between two and nine times. V gene TRBV3-1 combines with J gene TRBJ2-2; D assignment may be TRBD1 or TRBD2 (5 bases each). Trimming removed 4 bases at V and 2 bases at J, with 11 bases between. CDR3 length: 15 residues. CDR1 is LGHDT and CDR2 is YNNKEL in the germline V gene (reference sequence). The CDR3: CASSLGETNTGELFF. The CDR3 nucleotides read TGTGCCAGCAGCCTGGGGGAGACAAACACCGGGGAGCTGTTTTTT.

This clonotype was detected a few times. The chain has TRBV20-1 and TRBJ2-7; 10 nucleotides line up with TRBD1. Germline trimming cut 6 bases from V and 6 bases from J; bases unmatched to any gene: 5. Germline CDR1 and CDR2: DFQATT and SNEGSKA (reference sequence). This CDR3 region has 12 residues. The CDR3 sequence: CSARDRGLEQYF. CDR3 DNA: TGCAGTGCAAGGGACAGGGGTCTCGAGCAGTACTTC.

The chain employs TRBV5-1 and TRBJ2-1, with 10 bases fitting TRBD1. Germline CDR1 reads SGHRS; CDR2 reads YFSETQ. Losses at the gene ends were 2 bases for V and 6 bases for J; bases not matched to a gene: 11. This CDR3 comprises 17 residues. The CDR3 DNA is TGCGCCAGCAGCTTTTTCGGGACAGGGGAATGGGGCAATGAGCAGTTCTTC. As protein: CASSFFGTGEWGNEQFF.

The CDR3 DNA follows: TGTGCCAGCAGTTACCGGCAGGGATGGAACTATGGCTACACCTTC. This codes for CASSYRQGWNYGYTF. This sequence joins TRBV6-5 and TRBJ1-2, with D possibly matching TRBD1 (5 bases). Germline CDR1 is MNHEY and CDR2 is SVGAGI. CDR3 length: 15 amino acids. V was pared by 2 bases and J by 2 bases, with 12 bases between.